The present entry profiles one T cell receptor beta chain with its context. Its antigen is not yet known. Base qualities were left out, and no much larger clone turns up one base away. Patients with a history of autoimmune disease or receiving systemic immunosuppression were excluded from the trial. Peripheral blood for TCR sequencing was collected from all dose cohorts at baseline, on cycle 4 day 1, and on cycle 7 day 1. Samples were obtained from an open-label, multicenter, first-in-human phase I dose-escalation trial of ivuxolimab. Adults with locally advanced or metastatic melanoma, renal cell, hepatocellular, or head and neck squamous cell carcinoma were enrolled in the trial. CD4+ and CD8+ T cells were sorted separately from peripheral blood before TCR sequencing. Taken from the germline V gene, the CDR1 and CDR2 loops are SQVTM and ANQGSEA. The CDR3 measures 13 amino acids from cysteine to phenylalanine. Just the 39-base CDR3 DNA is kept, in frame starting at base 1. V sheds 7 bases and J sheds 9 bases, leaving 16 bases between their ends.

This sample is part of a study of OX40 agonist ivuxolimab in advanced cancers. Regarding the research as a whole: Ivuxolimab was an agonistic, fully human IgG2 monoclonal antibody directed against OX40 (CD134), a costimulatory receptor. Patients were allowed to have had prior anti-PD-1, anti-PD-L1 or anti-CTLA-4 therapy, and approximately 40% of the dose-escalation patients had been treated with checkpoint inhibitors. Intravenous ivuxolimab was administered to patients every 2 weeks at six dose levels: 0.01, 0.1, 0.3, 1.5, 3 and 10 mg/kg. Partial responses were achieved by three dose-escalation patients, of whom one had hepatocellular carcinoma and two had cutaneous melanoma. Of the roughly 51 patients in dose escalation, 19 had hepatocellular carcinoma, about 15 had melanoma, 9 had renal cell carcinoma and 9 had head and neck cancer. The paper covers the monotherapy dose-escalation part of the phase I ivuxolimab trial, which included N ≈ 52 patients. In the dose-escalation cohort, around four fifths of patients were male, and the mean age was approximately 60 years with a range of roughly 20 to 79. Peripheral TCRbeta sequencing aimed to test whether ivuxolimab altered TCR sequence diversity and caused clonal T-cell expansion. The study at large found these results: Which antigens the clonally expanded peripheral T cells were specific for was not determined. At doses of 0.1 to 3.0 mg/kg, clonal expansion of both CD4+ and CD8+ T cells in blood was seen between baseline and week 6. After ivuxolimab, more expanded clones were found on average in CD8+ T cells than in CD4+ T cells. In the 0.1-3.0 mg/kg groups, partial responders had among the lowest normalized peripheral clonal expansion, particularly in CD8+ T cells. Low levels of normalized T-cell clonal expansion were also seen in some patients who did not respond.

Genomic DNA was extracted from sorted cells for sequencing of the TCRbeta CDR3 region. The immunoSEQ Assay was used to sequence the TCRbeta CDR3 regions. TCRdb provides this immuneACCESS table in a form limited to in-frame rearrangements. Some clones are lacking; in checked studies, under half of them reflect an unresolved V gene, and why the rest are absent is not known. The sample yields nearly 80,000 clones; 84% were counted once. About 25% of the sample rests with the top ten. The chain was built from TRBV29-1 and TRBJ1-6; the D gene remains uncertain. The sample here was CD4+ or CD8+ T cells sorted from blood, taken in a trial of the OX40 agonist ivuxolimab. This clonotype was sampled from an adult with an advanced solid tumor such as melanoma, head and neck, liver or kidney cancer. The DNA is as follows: TGCAGCGCCTCTATAGAAGATAGTTCACCCCTCCACTTT. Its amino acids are CSASIEDSSPLHF.